The rows below give T cell receptor beta chains drawn from one sample of a study of T cell repertoires in cytomegalovirus infection. TCRdb recomputed calls from the reads with MiXCR, one row per CDR3 protein. Of about 600,000 distinct CDR3 sequences detected, approximately 25% appear once; the ten largest clones hold approximately 8.2%. The specimen was CD8+ T cells from PBMCs. The receptors come from a human donor in good health (CMV status not recorded). Some clones in this sample may be carry-over from other donors' samples. Both conserved end residues are part of each CDR3. D genes are given only for firm matches. For some rows the clone size is stated as once, few or many, or as a class when expanded; others skip it.

d_gene: TRBD1
v_gene: TRBV6-5
len: 14
j_gene: TRBJ1-2
abundance: NA
CDR3aa: CASSGTGENYSYTF
CDR3nt: TGTGCCAGCAGCGGGACAGGGGAAAACTATAGCTACACCTTC

d_gene: NA
v_gene: TRBV19
len: 14
j_gene: TRBJ2-1
abundance: NA
CDR3aa: CASSITGTYNEQFF
CDR3nt: TGTGCCAGTAGTATAACTGGAACCTACAATGAGCAGTTCTTC

d_gene: NA
v_gene: TRBV6-5
len: 17
j_gene: TRBJ2-2
abundance: many
CDR3aa: CASSSPTEGLWIGELFF
CDR3nt: TGTGCCAGCAGTTCCCCTACGGAGGGACTCTGGATCGGGGAGCTGTTTTTT

d_gene: NA
v_gene: TRBV29-1
len: 13
j_gene: TRBJ2-2
abundance: few
CDR3aa: CSVVWGPTGELFF
CDR3nt: TGCAGCGTTGTATGGGGACCCACCGGGGAGCTGTTTTTT

d_gene: NA
v_gene: TRBV7-9
len: 15
j_gene: TRBJ1-1
abundance: NA
CDR3aa: CASSLALGDRTEAFF
CDR3nt: TGTGCCAGCAGCTTAGCGCTAGGTGATCGGACTGAAGCTTTCTTT

d_gene: NA
v_gene: TRBV5-6
len: 13
j_gene: TRBJ2-1
abundance: NA
CDR3aa: CATSGGVGNEQFF
CDR3nt: TGTGCCACCTCCGGAGGGGTAGGCAATGAGCAGTTCTTC

d_gene: NA
v_gene: TRBV27
len: 14
j_gene: TRBJ1-2
abundance: NA
CDR3aa: CASSPTGTPLGYTF
CDR3nt: TGTGCCAGCAGCCCCACCGGGACCCCGCTTGGCTACACCTTC

d_gene: NA
v_gene: TRBV7-9
len: 15
j_gene: TRBJ1-1
abundance: NA
CDR3aa: CASSSLGGWNTEAFF
CDR3nt: TGTGCCAGCAGCTCCCTGGGGGGTTGGAACACTGAAGCTTTCTTT

d_gene: NA
v_gene: TRBV20-1
len: 15
j_gene: TRBJ1-2
abundance: NA
CDR3aa: CSAKLLQGRAHGYTF
CDR3nt: TGCAGTGCTAAACTTTTACAGGGCAGGGCTCATGGCTACACCTTC

d_gene: NA
v_gene: TRBV19
len: 14
j_gene: TRBJ2-1
abundance: few
CDR3aa: CASSIMGLDNEQFF
CDR3nt: TGTGCCAGTAGTATCATGGGGCTCGACAATGAGCAGTTCTTC

d_gene: TRBD2
v_gene: TRBV9
len: 17
j_gene: TRBJ2-1
abundance: NA
CDR3aa: CASSVEGGLAGGNEQFF
CDR3nt: TGTGCCAGCAGCGTAGAGGGGGGACTAGCGGGGGGCAATGAGCAGTTCTTC

d_gene: TRBD1
v_gene: TRBV6-5
len: 15
j_gene: TRBJ2-1
abundance: NA
CDR3aa: CASSYFRTGIDEQFF
CDR3nt: TGTGCCAGCAGTTACTTTCGGACAGGGATCGATGAGCAGTTCTTC

d_gene: NA
v_gene: TRBV28
len: 14
j_gene: TRBJ2-5
abundance: many
CDR3aa: CASSLRTDQETQYF
CDR3nt: TGTGCCAGCAGTCTCCGGACCGACCAAGAGACCCAGTACTTC

d_gene: NA
v_gene: TRBV7-2
len: 15
j_gene: TRBJ2-2
abundance: many
CDR3aa: CASSLVGGSAGELFF
CDR3nt: TGTGCCAGCAGCTTAGTTGGGGGTTCCGCCGGGGAGCTGTTTTTT

d_gene: NA
v_gene: TRBV5-1
len: 15
j_gene: TRBJ1-6
abundance: few
CDR3aa: CASSFDPGLNSPLHF
CDR3nt: TGCGCCAGCAGCTTTGACCCGGGGCTTAATTCACCCCTCCACTTT

d_gene: NA
v_gene: TRBV6-1
len: 12
j_gene: TRBJ1-2
abundance: many
CDR3aa: CAVLTGPEGYTF
CDR3nt: TGTGCCGTCCTCACGGGGCCGGAAGGCTACACCTTC